The source of this TCR beta chain is a study of lymphopenia after photon versus proton radiotherapy. Of note for this clone: Its specificity is unknown.

The germline CDR1 and CDR2 sequences are MGHRA and YSYEKL. The junction had 3 bases not matched to a gene; V was cut back by 2 bases and J by 6 bases. The CDR3 is 14 residues long. Data came from immunoSEQ multiplex PCR; TCRdb stores just in-frame clones and leaves some out. The table lists tens of thousands of clones, just over 85% of them singletons, with approximately 10% in the top ten. Overall study results and limits: After lymphocyte nadir, photon-treated repertoires showed oligoclonal expansion, especially CD8+ Temra. Under photons, naive T cells and diversity fell while effector/memory populations rose.

The origin of this receptor is a woman aged 70-85 years with pancreatic cancer. Some clones in this sample may be carry-over from other donors' samples. The sample was peripheral blood, taken from a patient treated with proton-based radiotherapy. The V call is TRBV4-1, the J call TRBJ1-2; TRBD1 matches at 10 bases. Here the CDR3 reads CASSQHGTGDGYTF. The CDR3 DNA is TGCGCCAGCAGCCAACACGGGACAGGGGATGGCTACACCTTC.